This entry lists 5 T cell receptor beta chains sequenced from one sample in a study of identical twins (dated by TCRdb to about 2016). Receptors were amplified or captured by 5' RACE. Instrument used: Illumina HiSeq 2000. Starting from the raw public reads, TCRdb applied fastp trimming at Q25, assembled clones with MiXCR and retained in-frame beta chains. Each record represents a unique CDR3 protein, reported with the most common genes and DNA among its rows. The sample contains around 680,000 distinct CDR3 sequences, around 8.6% of them found a single time. Clones ranked in the top ten supply 0.98% of the sample. This sample also belongs to another study, concerning yellow fever vaccine responses in identical twins.

Sequenced input: PBMCs. These receptors all stem from a woman younger than 35 in good health.

V usage is TRBV29-1 and J usage is TRBJ2-2, with TRBD2 as a possible D gene (5 bases). The ends were cut back, 4 bases at V and 0 bases at J, with 6 bases in the middle. CDR1 and CDR2 from the germline V gene are SQVTM and ANQGSEA. The CDR3 length is 13 residues. The CDR3 loop is CSVVRANTGELFF. In DNA, the CDR3 is TGCAGCGTTGTGAGGGCGAACACCGGGGAGCTGTTTTTT.

This clonotype was counted many times. The chain recombines TRBV12-3 or TRBV12-4 with TRBJ2-7; 8 positions agree with TRBD2. After removal of 8 bases from V and 4 bases from J, the junction contained 13 bases not matched to a gene. This CDR3 contains 15 residues. CDR3 sequence (DNA): TGTGCCAGCCACGGGTGGGCTGCGGGAGGATACGAGCAGTACTTC. As protein: CASHGWAAGGYEQYF.

This clonotype appeared a few times. The chain uses TRBV10-3 and TRBJ2-7; D remains unclear. Germline V CDR1 and CDR2: ENHRY, SYGVKD. This CDR3 contains 13 residues. V was trimmed by 3 bases and J by 3 bases, leaving 9 bases between them. The CDR3 here is CAISDTRFYEQYF. The CDR3 DNA follows: TGTGCCATCAGTGATACCCGTTTCTACGAGCAGTACTTC.

The V and J genes are TRBV30 and TRBJ2-7; D might be TRBD1 (5 bases). V was cut by 5 bases and J by 5 bases, with 19 bases left in between. The CDR3 is made up of 14 amino acids. The V gene's germline CDR1 is GTSNPN and CDR2 SVGIG (reference sequence). The CDR3: CAWDDINRGHEQYF. The CDR3 DNA is TGTGCCTGGGACGACATAAATAGGGGCCACGAGCAGTACTTC.

The V call is TRBV27, the J call TRBJ2-7; 10 nucleotides align to TRBD2. With V trimmed by 5 bases and J by 7 bases, 11 bases remained unmatched. The V gene's germline CDR1 is MNHEY and CDR2 SMNVEV (reference sequence). There are 15 residues in the CDR3. The CDR3 nucleotides read TGTGCCAGCAGTGGAGCGGGAGGGGGAGGACGGGAGCAGTACTTC. Its protein is CASSGAGGGGREQYF.